This entry lists 18 T cell receptor beta chains sequenced from one sample in a study of T cell responses to AZD1222 COVID-19 vaccine. TCRdb keeps only in-frame clones here, not all; method: immunoSEQ multiplex PCR. The data hold fewer than 200,000 clones, with around 90% observed a single time. The material was peripheral blood, obtained on day 0 of AZD1222 vaccination. These receptors were taken from an adult in good health.

A few counts support this clone. This rearrangement joins TRBV19 to TRBJ1-3, with D unresolved. Trimming left V 8 bases short and J 0 bases short, with 14 bases between. The germline CDR1 and CDR2 sequences are LNHDA and SQIVND (reference sequence). This CDR3 contains 15 residues. The DNA for the CDR3 is TGTGCCAGTTCGGCCTACGGGAACTCTGGAAACACCATATATTTT. This codes for CASSAYGNSGNTIYF.

The J gene is TRBJ1-5, the V gene TRBV2; D gene ambiguous. Trimming left V 3 bases short and J 7 bases short, with 10 bases between. CDR3 length equals 13 residues. CDR1 is SNHLY and CDR2 is FYNNEI in the germline V gene. CDR3 loop: CASSDVTWQPQHF. The CDR3 DNA reads TGTGCCAGCAGTGATGTGACATGGCAGCCCCAGCATTTT.

V usage is TRBV6-2 or TRBV6-3 and J usage is TRBJ1-1, with 8 nucleotides matching TRBD1. Trimming took 2 bases from V and 5 from J; bases not matched to a gene: 13. Germline V lookup: CDR1 MNHEY, CDR2 SVGEGT. This CDR3 is 17 amino acids long. The CDR3 DNA is TGTGCCAGCAGTTACATCTCAGGGGGCATGATATGGACTGAAGCTTTCTTT. Amino acids: CASSYISGGMIWTEAFF.

The chain recombines TRBV6-1 with TRBJ1-1; D might be TRBD1 (5 bases). The ends were cut back, 2 bases at V and 5 bases at J, with 18 bases in the middle. This CDR3 has 16 amino acids. The germline V gene has CDR1 MNHNS and CDR2 SASEGT. The CDR3 sequence is CASSEFGTSGGTEAFF. DNA for the CDR3: TGTGCCAGCAGTGAATTTGGGACTTCAGGAGGGACTGAAGCTTTCTTT.

The chain carries TRBV7-3 and TRBJ1-5; 8 bases are a match to TRBD1. The junction had 11 bases not matched to a gene; V was cut back by 3 bases and J by 4 bases. The CDR3 spans 17 residues. Germline V gene data show CDR1 as SGHTA and CDR2 as FQGTGA. CDR3 bases: TGTGCCAGCAGCTTGACCAAGCCGAGGACAGGGAATCAGCCCCAGCATTTT. It yields the protein CASSLTKPRTGNQPQHF.

The V call is TRBV5-1, the J call TRBJ2-5; D is possibly TRBD2 (5 bases). V was shortened by 4 bases and J by 4 bases, with 17 bases between the two germline ends. The CDR3 runs 15 residues. The germline CDR1 and CDR2 sequences are SGHRS and YFSETQ. The CDR3 region is CASSAELVSIETQYF. The CDR3 DNA reads TGCGCCAGCAGCGCCGAACTAGTGTCGATAGAGACCCAGTACTTC.

The J gene is TRBJ2-7, the V gene TRBV30; D perhaps matches TRBD2 (6 bases). Germline CDR1 reads GTSNPN; CDR2 reads SVGIG (reference sequence). V was shortened by 6 bases and J by 6 bases, with 18 bases between the two germline ends. CDR3 length equals 13 residues. The CDR3 DNA is TGTGCCTGTAAGGGTCAGGGAGGACGCGAGCAGTACTTC. It codes for CACKGQGGREQYF.

The chain joins TRBV18 to TRBJ2-1; 7 nucleotides match TRBD1. V lost 3 bases, J lost 12 bases, and 11 bases stayed unmatched. Germline V gene data show CDR1 as KGHSH and CDR2 as LQKENI. The CDR3 runs 14 residues. The CDR3 DNA reads as TGTGCCAGCTCACCGGACTCGACCCGACAGGGGCAGTTCTTC. This sequence encodes CASSPDSTRQGQFF.

As concerns this clone: At one end, the junction sequence differs from germline, possibly due to a read error. The rearrangement joins TRBV14 to TRBJ2-7, with D perhaps TRBD1 (5 bases). CDR1 and CDR2 from the germline V gene are SGHDN and FVKESK. This CDR3 is 13 amino acids long. The CDR3 nucleotides are TGTGCCACCAGCCAGGGTCTAATCCACGAGCAGTACTTC. It encodes CATSQGLIHEQYF. Drawing the rest from reference TRBV14 and TRBJ2-7, the complete variable domain is EAGVTQFPSHSVIEKGQTVTLRCDPISGHDNLYWYRRVMGKEIKFLLHFVKESKQDESGMPNNRFLAERTGGTYSTLKVQPAELEDSGVYFCATSQGLIHEQYFGPGTRLTVT.

The chain joins TRBV7-3 to TRBJ2-3, with 7 bases identical to TRBD2. Per germline, CDR1 SGHTA and CDR2 FQGTGA. CDR3 length equals 16 residues. Germline trimming cut 5 bases from V and 0 bases from J; bases unmatched to any gene: 8. The chain's CDR3 is CASSPQLAGSTDTQYF. In nucleotides, the CDR3 is TGTGCCAGCAGCCCCCAGTTAGCGGGTAGCACAGATACGCAGTATTTT.

This clone has only one observation. The chain recombines TRBV29-1 with TRBJ1-6, with D possibly matching TRBD1 (6 bases). Between the trimmed V and J ends, which lost 6 bases and 5 bases, there was a span of 11 bases. The CDR3 length is 13 residues. The germline gives CDR1 SQVTM, CDR2 ANQGSEA. The CDR3 coding sequence is TGCAGCGTGAGGGGGACTGATAATTCACCCCTCCACTTT. The encoded protein is CSVRGTDNSPLHF.

This clone showed up just a few times. This chain links TRBV25-1 with TRBJ1-2; the D is unclear. Germline V gene sequence: CDR1 MGHDK, CDR2 SYGVNS. This CDR3 is 10 amino acids long. V lost 8 bases to trimming and J lost 5 bases, with 6 bases between them. This CDR3 reads CASWEYGYTF. The CDR3 bases are TGTGCCAGCTGGGAATATGGCTACACCTTC.

The chain couples TRBV20-1 to TRBJ2-7; D perhaps matches TRBD1 (7 bases). Germline V gene sequence: CDR1 DFQATT, CDR2 SNEGSKA (reference sequence). The CDR3 spans 14 residues. With 5 bases removed from V and 2 bases from J, the gap between germline ends came to 16 bases. CDR3 region: CSACAQGGPYEQYF. The CDR3 DNA reads TGCAGTGCTTGTGCTCAGGGGGGTCCCTACGAGCAGTACTTC.

The V call is TRBV9, the J call TRBJ1-1; weak D call: TRBD1 (6 bases). CDR1 is SGDLS and CDR2 is YYNGEE in the germline V gene. The CDR3 runs to 14 residues. Trimming removed 4 bases at V and 2 bases at J, with 12 bases between. The CDR3 here is CASSPRGSNTEAFF. CDR3 coding DNA: TGTGCCAGCAGCCCCAGGGGTTCCAACACTGAAGCTTTCTTT.

The chain recombines TRBV10-3 with TRBJ1-4; 8 positions match TRBD1. This CDR3 comprises 16 residues. Per germline, CDR1 ENHRY and CDR2 SYGVKD. J gave up 0 bases and V 5 bases, and 5 bases lay outside the gene matches. Here the CDR3 reads CAISPGGFSTNEKLFF. CDR3 DNA: TGTGCCATCAGTCCAGGGGGCTTTTCAACTAATGAAAAACTGTTTTTT.

The genes are TRBV20-1 and TRBJ2-5; D possibly uses TRBD1 or TRBD2 (6 bases each). Germline V gene data show CDR1 as DFQATT and CDR2 as SNEGSKA (reference sequence). This CDR3 spans 14 amino acids. Trimming stripped 3 bases from V and 4 bases from J, with 15 bases between. CDR3 DNA: TGCAGTGCTAGTCCCGGGGGCATGGCAGAGACCCAGTACTTC. It specifies CSASPGGMAETQYF.

The V and J genes are TRBV9 and TRBJ1-1; D possibly corresponds to TRBD1 (6 bases). Germline CDR1 is SGDLS and CDR2 is YYNGEE. Deletions cut 7 bases from V and 4 bases from J, with 17 bases between. There are 14 residues in the CDR3. CDR3 nucleotides: TGTGCCAGCGGAGGGGGAGGTGTTCGCACTGAAGCTTTCTTT. Protein: CASGGGGVRTEAFF. The variable domain in full, completed from reference TRBV9 and TRBJ1-1, reads DSGVTQTPKHLITATGQRVTLRCSPRSGDLSVYWYQQSLDQGLQFLIQYYNGEERAKGNILERFSAQQFPDLHSELNLSSLELGDSALYFCASGGGGVRTEAFFGQGTRLTVV.

The chain recombines TRBV19 with TRBJ1-1; 9 bases map to TRBD1. The germline gives CDR1 LNHDA, CDR2 SQIVND (reference sequence). The V and J ends lost 5 bases and 4 bases, in that order; junction bases with no gene match: 5. There are 14 residues in the CDR3. Here the CDR3 reads CASSGTGTFTEAFF. CDR3 nucleotide sequence: TGTGCCAGTAGTGGGACAGGGACTTTCACTGAAGCTTTCTTT.